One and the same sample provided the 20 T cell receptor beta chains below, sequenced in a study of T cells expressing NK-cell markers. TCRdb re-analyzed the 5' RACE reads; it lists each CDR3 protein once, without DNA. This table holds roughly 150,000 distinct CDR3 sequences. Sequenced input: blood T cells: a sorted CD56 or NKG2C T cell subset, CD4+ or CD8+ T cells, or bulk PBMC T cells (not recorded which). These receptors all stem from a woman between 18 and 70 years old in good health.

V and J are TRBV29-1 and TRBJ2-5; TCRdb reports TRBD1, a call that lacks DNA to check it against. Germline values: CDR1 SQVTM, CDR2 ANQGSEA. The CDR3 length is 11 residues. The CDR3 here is CTGGTQETQYF.

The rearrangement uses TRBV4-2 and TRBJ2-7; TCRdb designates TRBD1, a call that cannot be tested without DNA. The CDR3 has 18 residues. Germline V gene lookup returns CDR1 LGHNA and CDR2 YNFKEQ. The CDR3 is CASSQDSQGAHRAYEQYF.

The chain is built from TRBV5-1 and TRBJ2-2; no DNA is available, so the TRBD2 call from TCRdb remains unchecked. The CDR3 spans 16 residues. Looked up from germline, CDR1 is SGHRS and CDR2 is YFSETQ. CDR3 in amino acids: CASSPDWHLGTGELFF.

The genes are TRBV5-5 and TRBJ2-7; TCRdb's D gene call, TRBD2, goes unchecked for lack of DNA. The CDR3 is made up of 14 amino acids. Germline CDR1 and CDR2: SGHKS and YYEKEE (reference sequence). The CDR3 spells CASKVTSGSYEQYF. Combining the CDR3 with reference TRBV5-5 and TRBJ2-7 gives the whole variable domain DAGVTQSPTHLIKTRGQQVTLRCSPISGHKSVSWYQQVLGQGPQFIFQYYEKEERGRGNFPDRFSARQFPNYSSELNVNALLLGDSALYLCASKVTSGSYEQYFGPGTRLTVT.

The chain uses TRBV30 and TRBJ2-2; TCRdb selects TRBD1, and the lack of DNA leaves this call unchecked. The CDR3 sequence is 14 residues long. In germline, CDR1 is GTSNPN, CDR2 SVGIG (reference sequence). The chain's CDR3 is CAWPGGSNTGELFF.

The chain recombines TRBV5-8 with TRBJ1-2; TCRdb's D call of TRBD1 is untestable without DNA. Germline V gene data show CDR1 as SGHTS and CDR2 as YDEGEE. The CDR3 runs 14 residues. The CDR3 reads CASSSRDRIYGYTF.

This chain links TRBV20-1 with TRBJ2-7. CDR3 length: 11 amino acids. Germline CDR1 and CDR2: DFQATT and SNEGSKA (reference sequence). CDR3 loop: CSATDGREQYF.

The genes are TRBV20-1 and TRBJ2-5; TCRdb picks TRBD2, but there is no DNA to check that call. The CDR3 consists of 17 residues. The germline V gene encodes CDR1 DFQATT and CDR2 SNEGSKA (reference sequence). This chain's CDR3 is CSARDRLAGPSLETQYF.

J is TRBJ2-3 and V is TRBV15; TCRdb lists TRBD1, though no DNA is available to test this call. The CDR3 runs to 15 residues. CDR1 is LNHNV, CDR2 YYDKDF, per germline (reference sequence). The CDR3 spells CATSYPLPGGDTQYF.

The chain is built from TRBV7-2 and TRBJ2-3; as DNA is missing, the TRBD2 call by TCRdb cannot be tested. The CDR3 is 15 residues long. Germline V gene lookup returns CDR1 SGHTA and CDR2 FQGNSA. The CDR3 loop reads CASSRPGTSGGARYF.

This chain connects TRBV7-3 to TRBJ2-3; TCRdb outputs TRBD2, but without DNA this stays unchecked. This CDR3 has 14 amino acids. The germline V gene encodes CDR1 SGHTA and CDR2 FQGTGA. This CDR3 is CASSLDSRGDTQYF.

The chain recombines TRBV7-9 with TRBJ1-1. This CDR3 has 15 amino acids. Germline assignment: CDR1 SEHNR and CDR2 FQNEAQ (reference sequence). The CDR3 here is CASSLDWVGNTEAFF. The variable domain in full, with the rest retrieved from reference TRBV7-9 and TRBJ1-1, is DTGVSQNPRHKITKRGQNVTFRCDPISEHNRLYWYRQTLGQGPEFLTYFQNEAQLEKSRLLSDRFSAERPKGSFSTLEIQRTEQGDSAMYLCASSLDWVGNTEAFFGQGTRLTVV.

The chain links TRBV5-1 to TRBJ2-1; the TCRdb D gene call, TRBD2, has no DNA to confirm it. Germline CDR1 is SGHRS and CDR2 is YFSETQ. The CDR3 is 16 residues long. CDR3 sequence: CASTGAASGVYNEQFF.

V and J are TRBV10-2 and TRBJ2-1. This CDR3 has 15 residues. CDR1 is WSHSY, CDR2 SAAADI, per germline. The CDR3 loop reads CASRDEREPYNEQFF.

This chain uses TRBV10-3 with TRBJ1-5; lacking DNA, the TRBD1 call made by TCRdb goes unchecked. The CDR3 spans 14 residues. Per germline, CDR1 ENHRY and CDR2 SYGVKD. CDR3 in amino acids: CAISPTGGGQPQHF.

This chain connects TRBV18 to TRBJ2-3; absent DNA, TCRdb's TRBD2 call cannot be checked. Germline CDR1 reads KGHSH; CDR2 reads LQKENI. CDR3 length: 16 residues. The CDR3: CASSPIADYHTDTQYF.

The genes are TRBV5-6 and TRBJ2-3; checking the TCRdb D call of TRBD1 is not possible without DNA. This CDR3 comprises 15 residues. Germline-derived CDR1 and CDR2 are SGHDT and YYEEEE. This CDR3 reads CASSPGILSTDTQYF.

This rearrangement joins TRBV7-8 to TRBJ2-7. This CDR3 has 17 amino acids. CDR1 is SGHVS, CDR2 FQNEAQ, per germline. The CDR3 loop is CASSLGFRAESSYEQYF.

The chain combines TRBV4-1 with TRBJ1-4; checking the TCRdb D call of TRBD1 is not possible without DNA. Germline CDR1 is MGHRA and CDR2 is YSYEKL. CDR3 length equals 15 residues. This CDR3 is CASSHPGTGVEKLFF.

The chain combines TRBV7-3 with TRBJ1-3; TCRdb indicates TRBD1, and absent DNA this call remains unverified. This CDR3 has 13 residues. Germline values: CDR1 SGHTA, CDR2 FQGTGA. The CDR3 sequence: CASSSRDGNTIYF.